Listed below are T cell receptor beta chains from one sample, sequenced in a study of CD4+ T cells in melanoma. Method: immunoSEQ multiplex PCR; TCRdb's copy keeps in-frame clones and lacks some. The table includes approximately 9,400 clones, around 62% detected once. Sequencing was performed on cells from a culture (not recorded whether cultured in vitro). The receptors originated from a human donor with melanoma. The CDR3 runs from the conserved cysteine through the conserved F or W. D genes are given only for firm matches. Size values are once, few and many counts, or a class for expanded clones, and some rows have none.

>NA|TRBV10-1|TRBJ2-4|NA
TGCGCCAGCAGTGAGTCGAGGGCGGGAACCAAAAACATTCAGTACTTC
CASSESRAGTKNIQYF
>NA|TRBV6-5|TRBJ2-7|NA
TGTGCCAGCAGTAAAGGACCTTACGAGCAGTACTTC
CASSKGPYEQYF
>NA|TRBV6-1|TRBJ1-2|NA
TGTGCCCTTCACGGAACAGGGCGCTATGGCTACACCTTC
CALHGTGRYGYTF
>NA|TRBV18|TRBJ2-7|NA
TGTGCCAGCTCACCACCGGGACTGTCCTACGAGCAGTACTTC
CASSPPGLSYEQYF
>TRBD2|TRBV2|TRBJ2-3|few
TGTGCCACCTCGACTAGCGGGGGATTCTCAGATACGCAGTATTTT
CATSTSGGFSDTQYF
>NA|TRBV5-1|TRBJ2-1|NA
TGCGCCAGCAGCTTGGACCGGGGAGGAGTCAATGAGCAGTTCTTC
CASSLDRGGVNEQFF
>NA|TRBV9|TRBJ2-2|once
TGTGCCAGCACTTGGAGGGCAAACACCGGGGAGCTGTTTTTT
CASTWRANTGELFF
>TRBD1|TRBV10-3|TRBJ1-2|NA
TGTGCCATCAGTGAGTCGATGGTCCTGGGACAGGGATTCTATGGCTACACCTTC
CAISESMVLGQGFYGYTF
>NA|TRBV6-5|TRBJ1-1|large
TGTGCCAGCAGATCGAGGGATGCAGCTGAAGCTTTCTTT
CASRSRDAAEAFF
>NA|TRBV9|TRBJ2-4|once
TGTGCCAGCAGCGTAGGGGGGCTAGCCAAAAACATTCAGTACTTC
CASSVGGLAKNIQYF
>TRBD1|TRBV5-1|TRBJ1-2|NA
TGCGCCAGCAGCATGGGACAGGGGGAAGGCGGCTACACCTTC
CASSMGQGEGGYTF
>NA|TRBV5-1|TRBJ1-1|NA
TGCGCCAGCAGCTTAAACCCCCTGGACACTGAAGCTTTCTTT
CASSLNPLDTEAFF
>NA|TRBV6-1|TRBJ2-3|NA
TGTGCCAGCAGTGAACTAGCGAGGGGGGGTACGCAGTATTTT
CASSELARGGTQYF